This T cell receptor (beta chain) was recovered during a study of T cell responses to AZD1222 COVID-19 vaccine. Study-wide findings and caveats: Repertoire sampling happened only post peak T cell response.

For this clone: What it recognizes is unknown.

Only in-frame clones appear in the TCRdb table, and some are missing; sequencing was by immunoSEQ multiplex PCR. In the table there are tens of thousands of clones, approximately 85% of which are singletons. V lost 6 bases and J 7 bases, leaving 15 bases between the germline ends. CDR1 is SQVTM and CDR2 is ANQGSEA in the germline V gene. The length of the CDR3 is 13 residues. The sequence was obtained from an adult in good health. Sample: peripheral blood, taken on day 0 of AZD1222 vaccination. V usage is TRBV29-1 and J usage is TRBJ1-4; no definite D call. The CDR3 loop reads CSVGKGAGEKLFF. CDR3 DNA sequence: TGCAGCGTGGGGAAGGGAGCGGGTGAAAAACTGTTTTTT.